Here is one T cell receptor (beta chain) with its context. Its antigen is undetermined. This CDR3 fails to terminate in the conserved phenylalanine or tryptophan, so it likely reflects a read error. Unique molecular identifiers were incorporated during preparation of the TCRbeta library. TCRdb passed the PCR reads through MiXCR, listing each CDR3 protein once. The sample yields about 120,000 distinct CDR3 sequences, 10% seen once. The sample is drawn from a study of T-cell reconstitution after alpha-beta-depleted transplantation in children. Trimming removed 6 bases from V and 7 bases from J, with 19 bases in between. The CDR3 is 15 residues long. CDR1 DFQATT and CDR2 SNEGSKA come from the germline V gene (reference sequence). Study outcomes and limitations: After one year, T-cell counts and TCRbeta diversity mostly came from new T cells.

This TCR was recovered from a boy between 2 and 15 years old with acute lymphoblastic leukemia, due to receive a stem cell transplant. The chain is built from TRBV20-1 and TRBJ1-6; D may be TRBD1 (6 bases). Sequencing used PBMCs, obtained before TCRalphabeta/CD19-depleted stem cell transplant. The DNA of the CDR3 is TGCAGTGCCACCCTCCCCGGGGGCCAGAATTCACCCCTCCACTAT. Protein: CSATLPGGQNSPLHY.